The following is a T cell receptor beta chain sequence with its context. Per the germline V gene, CDR1 is LGHDT and CDR2 is YNNKEL (reference sequence). V trimming: 1 base; J trimming: 5 bases; junction bases outside the gene matches: 6. The CDR3 contains 15 residues. This entry belongs to a study of blood T cell repertoires in COVID-19. In the study overall: COVID-19 samples collected from the United States, Italy and Spain covered acute and convalescent phases. Sample material is recorded as cDNA or gDNA derived from T cells, B-cell-depleted T cells, or PBMCs.

In the original analysis: Using reference gene primer amplification, nucleated cell counts were estimated. Assay: immunoSEQ multiplex PCR; the TCRdb copy retains only in-frame clones and omits some. That table supplies the V and J calls and clone size; D and trimming were determined from the DNA. The sample holds 110,000 to 150,000 clones, about 84% seen once. V usage is TRBV3-1 (or the pseudogene TRBV3-2) and J usage is TRBJ1-2; TRBD1 matches 8 bases. The receptor comes from a woman aged 50 to 60 with acute or convalescent COVID-19. Sequencing input: peripheral blood. As DNA, the CDR3 is TGTGCCAGCAGCCAAGCCCCCGGACAGGGTTATGGCTACACCTTC. As protein: CASSQAPGQGYGYTF.